This record concerns one TCR beta chain sequence. Its specificity is unknown. This record belongs to a study of cytomegalovirus exposure and HLA in healthy donors. Whole-study findings and limits: Relative to equally common others, HLA-associated TCR beta chains showed greater clonal expansion in a later analysis.

This PCR relied on a set of 60 Vbeta primers and 13 Jbeta primers. Using immunoSEQ multiplex PCR, the repertoire was profiled, and TCRdb retains in-frame clones only, with some absent. The data hold about 82,000 clones, with around 85% observed a single time. The sequenced sample was PBMCs. The receptor comes from a human donor in good health.

As DNA, the CDR3 is TGTGCCAGCAGCTGGGGACAGGGGAGCTCCTATAATTCACCCCTCCACTTT. It specifies CASSWGQGSSYNSPLHF. The V and J genes are TRBV5-6 and TRBJ1-6; 10 nucleotides agree with TRBD1. The junction had 3 bases not matched to a gene; V was cut back by 3 bases and J by 0 bases. The germline gives CDR1 SGHDT, CDR2 YYEEEE. The CDR3 has 17 amino acids.